This T cell receptor beta chain was captured in a study of blood T cells in healthy people across ages. At the level of the study: Template-switching capture recovered about one barcoded beta molecule per two T cells. Study-wide findings and caveats: More naive CD4+ cells and higher diversity marked long-lived donors relative to aged donors.

Sample-barcoded 5' priming and a J-beta primer mix drove a second PCR of roughly 6 to 12 cycles. TCRdb re-analysed the 5' RACE reads in MiXCR, keeping a single row per CDR3 protein. The data hold about 1.7 million distinct CDR3 sequences, with 25% to 30% observed a single time. The table lists this clonotype with a few counts. The antigen is unknown. Germline CDR1 SGHAT, CDR2 FQNNGV. This CDR3 has 17 residues. Trimming removed 3 bases from V and 2 bases from J; junction bases left unmatched: 9. Sequenced input: blood. J is TRBJ2-3 and V is TRBV11-2; 9 positions agree with TRBD2. The clonotype comes from a young woman in good health. CDR3 in amino acids: CASSFPRTSGFTDTQYF. CDR3 coding DNA: TGTGCCAGCAGCTTCCCCCGAACTAGCGGGTTCACAGATACGCAGTATTTT.